This T cell receptor beta chain came from a study of T cells expressing NK-cell markers. Study information: It was sorted CD3+CD56-NKG2C+, CD3+CD56+NKG2C- and CD3+CD56+NKG2C+ T cells that provided the TCR beta repertoires. HCMV seropositivity characterized seven of the eight sequenced donors, and seronegativity one.

Study-wide findings and caveats: The study found dominant NKG2C+ clonotypes at about 1.0-7.5% of CD8+ T cells in about six donors.

This CDR3 is 15 amino acids long. The V gene's germline CDR1 is MNHGY and CDR2 SAAAGT. TCR beta cDNA was generated via 5'RACE template switching incorporating UMIs. TCRdb reprocessed the 5' RACE reads and keeps a single row for each CDR3 protein, giving no DNA. The sample table includes about 260,000 distinct CDR3 sequences. About this clonotype: Its antigen is unidentified.

The sample consisted of blood T cells: a sorted CD56 or NKG2C T cell subset, CD4+ or CD8+ T cells, or bulk PBMC T cells (not recorded which). This sequence was found in a woman between 18 and 70 years old in good health. J is TRBJ2-5 and V is TRBV6-8; absent DNA, TCRdb's TRBD2 call cannot be checked. CDR3 loop: CASSRSGTSQETQYF.